This T cell receptor (beta chain) came from a study of control samples from healthy donors and cancer patients. Only in-frame clones appear in the TCRdb table, and some are missing; sequencing was by immunoSEQ multiplex PCR. The sample carries fewer than 250,000 clones, roughly nine tenths recorded once. V was clipped by 3 bases and J by 5 bases, with 15 bases between them. CDR3 size: 15 residues. Per germline, CDR1 SGHRS and CDR2 YFSETQ. This sequence joins TRBV5-1 and TRBJ1-5, with unresolved D. The sequenced sample consisted of blood. This TCR derives from a man younger than 45 in good health. CDR3 in DNA: TGCGCCAGCAGCTGGGATTTGGTCCCATATCAGCCCCAGCATTTT. Translating it yields CASSWDLVPYQPQHF.